Detailed here is one T cell receptor (beta chain). Its antigen remains undetermined. Base qualities are not provided; no much larger clone lies one nucleotide away. This sample is drawn from a study of shared clonotypes between healthy human individuals (TCRdb year 2020). Describing the broader study: The cohort included a few men and a couple of women between 18 and 49 years of age. Per donor, leukapheresis produced somewhere between about 0.9 and 9.5 billion PBMCs. For each donor, CD4 naive and CD4 memory were each run on three plates, CD8 naive on two plates, and CD8 memory on one plate. To increase sequencing depth and limit assay-specific biases, TCR repertoire library preparation and sequencing were carried out by different laboratories using diverse techniques. Blood TCR repertoires of four to six healthy adults were deeply sequenced to estimate repertoire size and the extent of clonotype sharing between individuals.

Using the deep immunoSEQ assay, TCR CDR3 regions were amplified from genomic DNA by multiplex PCR. Extracted genomic DNA from each cell subset was distributed evenly across all wells of several immunoSEQ 96-well plates, and each plate was treated as a replicate. For sorted subsets, around 200 ng genomic DNA, equal to tens of thousands of T cell genomes, was loaded into each replicate PCR. The purified libraries were quantified using a Qubit 3.0 fluorometer, sized with a Bioanalyzer 2100, and then quantified again using the KAPA Library Quantification kit. A separate single-read 150-cycle Illumina NextSeq 550 flow cell was used to sequence each immunoSEQ 96-well plate. For the original study's pipeline: Because only junctional sequences without quality scores were contained in the immunoSEQ output, filtering matching that applied to full-length reads could not be performed. To assign V/J genes and CDR3, sequences were annotated against IMGT germline references using PyIR, a Python wrapper for IgBLAST v1.9. Reads were removed for weak V/J assignments (E-value above 1e-6), missing CDR3, stop codons, out-of-frame junctions, or ambiguous translated residues. V3J clonotypes were defined by identical inferred V gene, J gene, and CDR3 amino acid sequence. The percentage overlap between two repertoires was calculated by dividing the number of shared unique clonotypes by the size of the smaller repertoire. Richness of each repertoire was evaluated using RTK rarefaction, the Chao1 estimator, and Recon v2.1 estimates of unobserved clonotypes. For all TCRbeta clonotypes obtained by the gDNA method from a few donors, generation probabilities were computed with OLGA. Imported from immuneACCESS, the table was reduced by TCRdb to in-frame sequences with V and J called. These copies leave out some clones; in studies compared against another copy, an unresolved V gene accounts for under half, and the cause of the remainder is not known. For V, J and clone size, that table is used; D and trimming come from the DNA. The sample table shows 550,000 to 700,000 clones, and roughly 73% are seen once. In total, the top ten clones hold around 1.8% of the sample.

Results and caveats for the whole study, not just this receptor: Incomplete sequencing was indicated by rarefaction of sorted-subset datasets, despite the large sequencing depth. Compared with non-shared clonotypes, clonotypes shared by all four sorted-subset donors had higher generation probabilities. Sampling was limited to blood, and TCR repertoires in tissue likely differ from TCR repertoires in blood. Based on pairwise subsampling, the degree of clonotype sharing among donors was expected to be affected by sequencing depth. Larger estimated clonotype richness was generally found for naive subsets than for memory subsets. Approximately 4.8% of naive CD4, around 3.5% of naive CD8, about 2.4% of memory CD4, and less than 0.45% of memory CD8 clonotypes were shared across several donors. Because the study included only a small number of donors, the genetic and exposure-history diversity represented was limited.

The donors were healthy, HIV-negative adults who had no recently reported acute infections or vaccinations. Every donor was a Caucasian adult residing in Nashville, Tennessee, USA. Magnetic negative selection was used to enrich CD4+ T cells, after which naive cells were positively selected on CD45RA and the negative fraction became the memory subset. Blood was collected by leukapheresis, and PBMCs were isolated by Ficoll-Histopaque density gradient centrifugation and then cryopreserved in liquid nitrogen vapor phase. Purity and quantity of every magnetically sorted T cell population were checked by analytical flow cytometry. Genomic DNA was isolated from each sorted fraction and quantified by UV absorbance on a Nanodrop 2000c. Source material: memory CD4+ T cells sorted from blood. What this sample's cell subset or site label stands for: CD45RA-negative fraction. This clonotype was obtained from a woman between 25 and 40 years old in good health.

The CDR3 reads as follows: CASSETRVGTQYF. DNA sequence: TGTGCCAGCAGTGAGACTCGGGTCGGGACCCAGTACTTC. The rearrangement combines TRBV7-2 with TRBJ2-5; the D gene is unclear. The CDR3 runs 13 amino acids, cysteine and phenylalanine included. The read is trimmed to its CDR3 DNA, 39 bases read in frame from base 1. The V end loses 6 bases and the J end loses 7 bases, and a stretch of 15 bases separates them. CDR1 and CDR2 (SGHTA, FQGNSA) derive from the germline V gene.